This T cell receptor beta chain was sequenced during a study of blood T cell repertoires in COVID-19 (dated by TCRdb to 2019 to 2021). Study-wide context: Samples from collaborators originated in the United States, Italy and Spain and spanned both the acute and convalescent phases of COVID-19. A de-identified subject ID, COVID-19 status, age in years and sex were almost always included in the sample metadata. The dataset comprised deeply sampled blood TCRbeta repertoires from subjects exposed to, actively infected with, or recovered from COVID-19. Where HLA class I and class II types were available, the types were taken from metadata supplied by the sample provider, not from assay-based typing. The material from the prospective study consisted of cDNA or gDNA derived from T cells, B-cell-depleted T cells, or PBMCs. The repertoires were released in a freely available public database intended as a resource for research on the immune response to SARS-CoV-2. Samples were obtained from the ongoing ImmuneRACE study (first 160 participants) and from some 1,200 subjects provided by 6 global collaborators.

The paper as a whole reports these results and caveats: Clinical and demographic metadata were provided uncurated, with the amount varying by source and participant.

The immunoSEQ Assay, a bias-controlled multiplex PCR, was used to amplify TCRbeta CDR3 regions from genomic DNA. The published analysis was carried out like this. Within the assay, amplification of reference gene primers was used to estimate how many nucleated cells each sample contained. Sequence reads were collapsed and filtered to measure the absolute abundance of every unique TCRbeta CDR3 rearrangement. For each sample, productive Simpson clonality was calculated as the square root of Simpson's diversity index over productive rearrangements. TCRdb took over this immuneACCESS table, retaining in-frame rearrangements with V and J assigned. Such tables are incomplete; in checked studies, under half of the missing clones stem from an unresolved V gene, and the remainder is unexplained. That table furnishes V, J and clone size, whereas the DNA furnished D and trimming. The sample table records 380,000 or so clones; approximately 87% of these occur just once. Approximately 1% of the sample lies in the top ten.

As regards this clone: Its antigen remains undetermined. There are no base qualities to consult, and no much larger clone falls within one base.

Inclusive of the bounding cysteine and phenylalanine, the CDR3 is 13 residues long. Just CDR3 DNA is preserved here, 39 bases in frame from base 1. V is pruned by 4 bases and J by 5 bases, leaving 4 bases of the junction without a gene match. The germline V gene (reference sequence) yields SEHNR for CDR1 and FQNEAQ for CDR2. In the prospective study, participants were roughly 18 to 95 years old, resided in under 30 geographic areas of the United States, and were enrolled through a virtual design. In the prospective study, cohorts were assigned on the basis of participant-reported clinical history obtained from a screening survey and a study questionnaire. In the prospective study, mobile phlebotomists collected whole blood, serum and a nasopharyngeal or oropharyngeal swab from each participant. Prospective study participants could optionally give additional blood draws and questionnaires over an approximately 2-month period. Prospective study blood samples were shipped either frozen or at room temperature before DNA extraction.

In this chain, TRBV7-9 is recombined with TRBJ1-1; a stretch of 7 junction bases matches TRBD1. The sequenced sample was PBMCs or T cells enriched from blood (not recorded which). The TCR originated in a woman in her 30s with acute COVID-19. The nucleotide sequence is TGTGCCAGCAGCTCGGACAGGTTTACTGAAGCTTTCTTT. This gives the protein CASSSDRFTEAFF.